A single sample gave rise to the 4 T cell receptor beta chains below, sequenced in a study of control samples from healthy donors and cancer patients. TCRdb's table, derived via immunoSEQ multiplex PCR, lists solely in-frame clones and lacks some. The profile shows 100,000 to 150,000 clones, about 90% of them singletons. The sample taken for sequencing was blood. The receptor source for this set is a woman in her forties or fifties in good health.

The J gene is TRBJ2-7, the V gene TRBV5-1, with TRBD2 as a possible D gene (5 bases). The CDR3 is 15 amino acids. Trimming took 0 bases from V and 1 from J, leaving 11 bases between them. Looked up from germline, CDR1 is SGHRS and CDR2 is YFSETQ. The CDR3 coding sequence is TGCGCCAGCAGCTTGGCTCGGACGGGATCCTACGAGCAGTACTTC. This encodes CASSLARTGSYEQYF.

The chain links TRBV28 to TRBJ1-5, with TRBD1 identical over 8 bases. The CDR3 totals 16 residues. CDR1 and CDR2 (germline): MDHEN, SYDVKM. The V segment lost 6 bases and the J segment 9 bases; nucleotides outside the gene matches: 16. This CDR3 reads CASRGPTGGLRGPQHF. CDR3 nucleotide sequence: TGTGCCAGCAGAGGGCCCACAGGGGGGCTCCGAGGGCCCCAGCATTTT.

The V gene is TRBV27, the J gene TRBJ1-2; D perhaps matches TRBD1 (5 bases). Germline V gene sequence: CDR1 MNHEY, CDR2 SMNVEV (reference sequence). The V end lost 5 bases, the J end lost 4 bases, and 11 bases lay between the germline ends. The CDR3 contains 13 residues. The CDR3 region is CASSDTGVYGYTF. CDR3 in DNA: TGTGCCAGCAGTGATACAGGCGTCTATGGCTACACCTTC.

The chain couples TRBV9 to TRBJ2-2, with D unresolved. The V end was cut by 5 bases, the J end by 0 bases, with 8 bases between. Germline V lookup: CDR1 SGDLS, CDR2 YYNGEE. This CDR3 is built from 14 residues. The DNA for the CDR3 is TGTGCCAGCAGTTCGGATCCGAACACCGGGGAGCTGTTTTTT. This translates into CASSSDPNTGELFF.